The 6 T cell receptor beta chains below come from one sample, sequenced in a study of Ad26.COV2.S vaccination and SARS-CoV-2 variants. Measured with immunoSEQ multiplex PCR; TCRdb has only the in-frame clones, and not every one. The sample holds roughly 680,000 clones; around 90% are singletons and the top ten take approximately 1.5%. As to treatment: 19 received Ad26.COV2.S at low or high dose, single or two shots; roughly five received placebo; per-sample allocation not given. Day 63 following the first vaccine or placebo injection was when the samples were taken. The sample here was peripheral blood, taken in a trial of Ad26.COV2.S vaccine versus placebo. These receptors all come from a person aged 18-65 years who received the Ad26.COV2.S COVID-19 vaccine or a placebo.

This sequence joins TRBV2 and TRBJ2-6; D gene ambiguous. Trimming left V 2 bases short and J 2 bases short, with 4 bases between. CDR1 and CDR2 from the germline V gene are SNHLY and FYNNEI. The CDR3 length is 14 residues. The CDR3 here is CASSELAGANVLTF. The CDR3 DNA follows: TGTGCCAGCAGTGAATTGGCTGGGGCCAACGTCCTGACTTTC.

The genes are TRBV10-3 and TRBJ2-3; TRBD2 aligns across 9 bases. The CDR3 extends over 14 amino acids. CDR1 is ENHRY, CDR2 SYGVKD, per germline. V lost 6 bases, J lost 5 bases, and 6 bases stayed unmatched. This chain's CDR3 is CAIRGAGGIDTQYF. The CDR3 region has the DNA TGTGCCATCAGGGGAGCGGGGGGAATAGATACGCAGTATTTT.

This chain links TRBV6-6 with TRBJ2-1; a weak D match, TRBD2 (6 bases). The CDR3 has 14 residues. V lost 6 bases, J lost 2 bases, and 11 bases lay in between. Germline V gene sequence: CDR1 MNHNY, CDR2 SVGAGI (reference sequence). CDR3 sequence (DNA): TGTGCCAGCAGGGCTAGCGACACCTACAATGAGCAGTTCTTC. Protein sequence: CASRASDTYNEQFF.

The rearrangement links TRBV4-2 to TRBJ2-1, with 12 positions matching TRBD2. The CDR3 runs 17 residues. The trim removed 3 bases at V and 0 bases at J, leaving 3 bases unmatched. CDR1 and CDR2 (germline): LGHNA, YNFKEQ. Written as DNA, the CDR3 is TGTGCCAGCAGCCACGGACTAGCGGGGAGCTCCTACAATGAGCAGTTCTTC. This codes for CASSHGLAGSSYNEQFF.

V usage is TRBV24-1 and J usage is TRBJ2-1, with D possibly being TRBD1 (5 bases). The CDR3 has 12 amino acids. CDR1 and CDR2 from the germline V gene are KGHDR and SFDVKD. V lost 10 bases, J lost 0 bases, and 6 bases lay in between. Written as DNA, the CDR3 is TGTGCCACAGGGGCCTCCTACAATGAGCAGTTCTTC. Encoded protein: CATGASYNEQFF.

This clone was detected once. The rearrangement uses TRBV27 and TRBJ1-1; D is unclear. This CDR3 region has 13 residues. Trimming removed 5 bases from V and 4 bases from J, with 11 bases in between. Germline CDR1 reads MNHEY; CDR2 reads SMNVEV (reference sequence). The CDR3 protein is CASSRSEATEAFF. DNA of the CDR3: TGTGCCAGCAGTAGGTCGGAGGCCACTGAAGCTTTCTTT.